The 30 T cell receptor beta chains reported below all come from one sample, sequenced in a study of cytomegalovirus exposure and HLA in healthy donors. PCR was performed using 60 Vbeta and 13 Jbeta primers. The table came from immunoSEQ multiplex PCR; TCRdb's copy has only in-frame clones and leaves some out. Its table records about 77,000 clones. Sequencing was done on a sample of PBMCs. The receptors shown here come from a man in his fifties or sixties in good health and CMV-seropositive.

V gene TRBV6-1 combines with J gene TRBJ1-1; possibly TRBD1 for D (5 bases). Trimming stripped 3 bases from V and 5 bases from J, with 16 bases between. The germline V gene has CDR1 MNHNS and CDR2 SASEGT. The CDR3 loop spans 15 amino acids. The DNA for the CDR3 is TGTGCCAGCAGTGACCTCCTCGACCCAGGGACTGAAGCTTTCTTT. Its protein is CASSDLLDPGTEAFF.

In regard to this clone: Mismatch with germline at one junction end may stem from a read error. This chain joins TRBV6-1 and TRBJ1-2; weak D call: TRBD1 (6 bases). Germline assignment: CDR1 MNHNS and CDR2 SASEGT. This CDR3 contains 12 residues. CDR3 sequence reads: CVSSEGTGSLTF. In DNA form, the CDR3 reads TGTGTCAGCAGTGAAGGAACAGGGAGTCTCACCTTC.

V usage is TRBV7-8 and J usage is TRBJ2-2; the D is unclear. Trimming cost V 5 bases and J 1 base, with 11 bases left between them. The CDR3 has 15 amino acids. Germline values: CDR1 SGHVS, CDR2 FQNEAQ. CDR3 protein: CASSPPVGNTGELFF. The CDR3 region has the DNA TGTGCCAGCAGCCCTCCCGTCGGGAACACCGGGGAGCTGTTTTTT. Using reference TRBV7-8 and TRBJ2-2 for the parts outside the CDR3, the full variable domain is GAGVSQSPRYKVAKRGQDVALRCDPISGHVSLFWYQQALGQGPEFLTYFQNEAQLDKSGLPSDRFFAERPEGSVSTLKIQRTQQEDSAVYLCASSPPVGNTGELFFGEGSRLTVL.

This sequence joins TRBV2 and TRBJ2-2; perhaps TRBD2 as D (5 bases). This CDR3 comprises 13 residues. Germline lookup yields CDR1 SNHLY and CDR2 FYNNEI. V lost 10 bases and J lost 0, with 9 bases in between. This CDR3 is CATPLANTGELFF. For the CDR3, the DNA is TGTGCCACCCCACTAGCGAACACCGGGGAGCTGTTTTTT.

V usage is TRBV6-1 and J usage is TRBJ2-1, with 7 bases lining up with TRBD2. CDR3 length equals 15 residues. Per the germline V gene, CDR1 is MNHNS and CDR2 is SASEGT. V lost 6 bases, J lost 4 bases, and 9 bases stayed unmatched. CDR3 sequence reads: CASRLRDYLYNEQFF. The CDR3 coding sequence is TGTGCCAGCAGATTACGGGACTACCTTTACAATGAGCAGTTCTTC.

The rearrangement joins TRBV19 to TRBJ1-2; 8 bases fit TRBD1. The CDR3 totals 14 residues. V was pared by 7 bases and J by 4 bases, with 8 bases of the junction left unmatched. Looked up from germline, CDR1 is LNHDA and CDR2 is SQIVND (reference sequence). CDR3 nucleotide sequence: TGTGCCAGTAACCTGGACAGGGCGAGCTATGGCTACACCTTC. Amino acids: CASNLDRASYGYTF.

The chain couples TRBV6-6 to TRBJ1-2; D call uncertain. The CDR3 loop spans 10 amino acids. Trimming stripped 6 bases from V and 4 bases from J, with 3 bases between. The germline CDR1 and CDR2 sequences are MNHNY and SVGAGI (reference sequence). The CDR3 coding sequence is TGTGCCAGCAGCGGCTATGGCTACACCTTC. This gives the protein CASSGYGYTF.

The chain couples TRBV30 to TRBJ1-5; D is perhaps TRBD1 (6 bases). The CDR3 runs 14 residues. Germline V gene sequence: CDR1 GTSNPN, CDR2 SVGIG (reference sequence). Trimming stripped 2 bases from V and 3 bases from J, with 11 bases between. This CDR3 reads CAWSLDRYNQPQHF. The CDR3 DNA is TGTGCCTGGAGTCTTGACAGGTACAATCAGCCCCAGCATTTT.

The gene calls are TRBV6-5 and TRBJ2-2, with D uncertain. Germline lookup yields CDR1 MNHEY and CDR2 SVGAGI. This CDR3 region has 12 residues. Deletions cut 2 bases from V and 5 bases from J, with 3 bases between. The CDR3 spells CASSYRTGELFF. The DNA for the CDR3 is TGTGCCAGCAGTTACCGGACCGGGGAGCTGTTTTTT.

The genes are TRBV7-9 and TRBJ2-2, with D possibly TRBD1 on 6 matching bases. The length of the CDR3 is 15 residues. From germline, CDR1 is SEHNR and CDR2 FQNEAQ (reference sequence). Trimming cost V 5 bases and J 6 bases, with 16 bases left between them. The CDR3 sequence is CASSPRDRRAGELFF. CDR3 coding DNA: TGTGCCAGCAGCCCCCGTGACAGGCGGGCCGGGGAGCTGTTTTTT. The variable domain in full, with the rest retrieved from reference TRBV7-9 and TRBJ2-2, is DTGVSQNPRHKITKRGQNVTFRCDPISEHNRLYWYRQTLGQGPEFLTYFQNEAQLEKSRLLSDRFSAERPKGSFSTLEIQRTEQGDSAMYLCASSPRDRRAGELFFGEGSRLTVL.

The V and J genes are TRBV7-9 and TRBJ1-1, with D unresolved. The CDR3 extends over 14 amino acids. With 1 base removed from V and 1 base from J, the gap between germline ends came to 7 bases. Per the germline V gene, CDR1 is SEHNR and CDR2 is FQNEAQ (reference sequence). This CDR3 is CASSLGGSNTEAFF. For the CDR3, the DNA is TGTGCCAGCAGCTTAGGAGGGTCGAACACTGAAGCTTTCTTT.

CDR3 DNA: TGCAGCGTTGAAGGCGGGGGCAATGAGCAGTTCTTC. This encodes CSVEGGGNEQFF. This chain uses TRBV29-1 with TRBJ2-1, with 7 bases aligning to TRBD2. With 1 base clipped from V and 6 bases from J, the junction kept 0 bases outside the gene matches. The CDR3 loop spans 12 amino acids. Germline CDR1 reads SQVTM; CDR2 reads ANQGSEA.

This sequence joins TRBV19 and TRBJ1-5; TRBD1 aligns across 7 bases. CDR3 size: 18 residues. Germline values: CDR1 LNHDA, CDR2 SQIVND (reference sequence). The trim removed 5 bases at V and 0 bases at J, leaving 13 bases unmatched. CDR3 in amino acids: CASSSERGLGYSNQPQHF. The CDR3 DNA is TGTGCCAGTAGTTCGGAGAGGGGGCTAGGCTATAGCAATCAGCCCCAGCATTTT.

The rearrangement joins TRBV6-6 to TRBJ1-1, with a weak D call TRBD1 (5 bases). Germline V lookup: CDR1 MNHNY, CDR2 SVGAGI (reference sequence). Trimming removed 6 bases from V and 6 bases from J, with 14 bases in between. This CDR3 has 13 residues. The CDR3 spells CASSPAWGAEAFF. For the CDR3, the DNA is TGTGCCAGCAGCCCGGCCTGGGGCGCTGAAGCTTTCTTT.

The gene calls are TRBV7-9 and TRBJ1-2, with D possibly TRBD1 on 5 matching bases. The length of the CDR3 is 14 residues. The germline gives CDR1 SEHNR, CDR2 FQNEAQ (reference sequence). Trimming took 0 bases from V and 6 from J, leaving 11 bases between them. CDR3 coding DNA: TGTGCCAGCAGCTTAGCGGGGCTTGGGGATGGCTACACCTTC. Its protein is CASSLAGLGDGYTF.

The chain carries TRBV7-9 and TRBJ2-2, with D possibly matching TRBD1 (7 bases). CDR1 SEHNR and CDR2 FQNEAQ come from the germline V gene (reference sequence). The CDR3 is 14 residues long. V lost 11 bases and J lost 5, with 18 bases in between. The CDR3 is CASRRQGLTGELFF. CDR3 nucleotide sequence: TGTGCCTCCCGAAGACAGGGACTTACCGGGGAGCTGTTTTTT.

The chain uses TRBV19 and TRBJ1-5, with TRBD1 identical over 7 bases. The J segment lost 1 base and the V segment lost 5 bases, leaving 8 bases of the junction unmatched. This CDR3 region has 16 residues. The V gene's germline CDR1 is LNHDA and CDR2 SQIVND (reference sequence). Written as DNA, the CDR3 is TGTGCCAGTAGTCTCCGTCTGACAGGGAGCAATCAGCCCCAGCATTTT. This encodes CASSLRLTGSNQPQHF.

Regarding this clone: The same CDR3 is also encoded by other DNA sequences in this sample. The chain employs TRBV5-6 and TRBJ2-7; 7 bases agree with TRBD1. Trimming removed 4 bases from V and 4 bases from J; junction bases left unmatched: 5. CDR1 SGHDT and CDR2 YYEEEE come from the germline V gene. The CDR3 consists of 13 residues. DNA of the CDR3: TGTGCCAGCAGCCGGGACAGAGCTTACGAGCAGTACTTC. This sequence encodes CASSRDRAYEQYF.

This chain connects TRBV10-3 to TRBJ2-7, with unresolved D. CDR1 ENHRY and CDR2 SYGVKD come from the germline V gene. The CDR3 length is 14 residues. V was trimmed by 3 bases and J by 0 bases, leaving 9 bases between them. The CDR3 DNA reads TGTGCCATCAGTGACGTGGGCAACTCCTACGAGCAGTACGTC. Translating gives CAISDVGNSYEQYV.

The CDR3 sequence: CASSKDSKQYF. For the CDR3, the DNA is TGTGCCAGCAGTAAGGACAGTAAGCAGTACTTC. This rearrangement joins TRBV6-5 to TRBJ2-7; TRBD1 is a possible D gene (6 bases). The CDR3 has 11 residues. V was shortened by 5 bases and J by 8 bases, with 10 bases between the two germline ends. The germline V gene encodes CDR1 MNHEY and CDR2 SVGAGI.

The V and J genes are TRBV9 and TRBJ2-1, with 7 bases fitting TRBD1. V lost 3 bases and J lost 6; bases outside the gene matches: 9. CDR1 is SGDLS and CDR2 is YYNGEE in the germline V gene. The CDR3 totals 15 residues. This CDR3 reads CASSEVGGSANEQFF. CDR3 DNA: TGTGCCAGCAGCGAAGTAGGGGGCAGCGCCAATGAGCAGTTCTTC.

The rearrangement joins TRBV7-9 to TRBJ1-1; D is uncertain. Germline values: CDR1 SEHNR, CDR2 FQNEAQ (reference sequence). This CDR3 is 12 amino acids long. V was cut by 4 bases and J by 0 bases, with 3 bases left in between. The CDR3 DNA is TGTGCCAGCAGCTATATGAACACTGAAGCTTTCTTT. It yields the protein CASSYMNTEAFF.

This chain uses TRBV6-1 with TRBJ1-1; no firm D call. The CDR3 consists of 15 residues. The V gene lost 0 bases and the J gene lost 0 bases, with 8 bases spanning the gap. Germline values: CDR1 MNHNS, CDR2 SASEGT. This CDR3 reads CASSEAPVMNTEAFF. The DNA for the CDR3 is TGTGCCAGCAGTGAAGCACCGGTTATGAACACTGAAGCTTTCTTT.

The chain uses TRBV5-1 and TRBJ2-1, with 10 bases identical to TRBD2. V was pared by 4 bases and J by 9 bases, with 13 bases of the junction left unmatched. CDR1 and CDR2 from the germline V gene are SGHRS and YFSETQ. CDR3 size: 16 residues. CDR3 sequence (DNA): TGCGCCAGCAGCCCTTTTGTCGCGGCTAGCGGGGGTGAGCAGTTCTTC. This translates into CASSPFVAASGGEQFF. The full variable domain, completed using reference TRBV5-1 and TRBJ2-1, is KAGVTQTPRYLIKTRGQQVTLSCSPISGHRSVSWYQQTPGQGLQFLFEYFSETQRNKGNFPGRFSGRQFSNSRSEMNVSTLELGDSALYLCASSPFVAASGGEQFFGPGTRLTVL.

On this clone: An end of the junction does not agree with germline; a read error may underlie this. Here the CDR3 DNA reads TGCGCCAGCAGTAAGTCCCTCGTAGATACGCAGTATTTT. It yields the protein CASSKSLVDTQYF. This rearrangement joins TRBV10-1 to TRBJ2-3; D not certain. The CDR3 sequence is 13 residues long. CDR1 WNHNN and CDR2 SYGVQD come from the germline V gene (reference sequence).

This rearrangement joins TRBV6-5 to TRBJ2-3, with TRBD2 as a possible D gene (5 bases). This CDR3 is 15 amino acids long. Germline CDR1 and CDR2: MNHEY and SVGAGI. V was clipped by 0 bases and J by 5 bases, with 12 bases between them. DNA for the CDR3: TGTGCCAGCAGTTACTCTCCCCTGGGAGAAGATACGCAGTATTTT. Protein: CASSYSPLGEDTQYF.

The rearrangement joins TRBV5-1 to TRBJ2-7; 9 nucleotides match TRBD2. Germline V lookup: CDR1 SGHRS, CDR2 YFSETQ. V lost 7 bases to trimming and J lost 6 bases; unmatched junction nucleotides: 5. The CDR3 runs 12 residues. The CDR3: CASRREGLEQYF. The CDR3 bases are TGCGCCAGCCGGCGGGAGGGCCTCGAGCAGTACTTC.

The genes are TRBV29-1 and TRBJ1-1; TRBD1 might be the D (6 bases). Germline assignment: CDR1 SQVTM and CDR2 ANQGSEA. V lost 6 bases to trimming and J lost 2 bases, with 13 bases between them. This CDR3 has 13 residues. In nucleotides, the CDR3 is TGCAGCGTGGAATACAGGGTAAACACTGAAGCTTTCTTT. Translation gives CSVEYRVNTEAFF.

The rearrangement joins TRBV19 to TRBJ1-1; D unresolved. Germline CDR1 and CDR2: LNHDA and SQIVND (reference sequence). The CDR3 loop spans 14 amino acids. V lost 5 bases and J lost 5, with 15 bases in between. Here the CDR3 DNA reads TGTGCCAGTAGTCGCCTCAATCGGGGTACTGAAGCTTTCTTT. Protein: CASSRLNRGTEAFF.

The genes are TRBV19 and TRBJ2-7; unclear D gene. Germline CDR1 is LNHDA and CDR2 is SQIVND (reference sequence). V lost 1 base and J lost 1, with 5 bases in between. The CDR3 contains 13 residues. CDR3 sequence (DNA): TGTGCCAGTAGTATAGGTCCTTCCTACGAGCAGTACTTC. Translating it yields CASSIGPSYEQYF.